This entry describes one T cell receptor (beta chain). No antigen is known for it. The CDR3 end lies 3 residues beyond the end of the read and is filled in from the germline J gene. This specimen comes from a study of T cells in women clearing cervical HPV infection. Study background: Case blood drawn at lesion detection; control blood after infection cleared.

Dot-blot hybridization genotyped cervical HPV amplified with MY09/MY11 PCR. This CDR3 is 14 amino acids long. Germline V gives CDR1 SGHNT, CDR2 YYREEE (reference sequence). TCR beta CDR3 amplified by multiplex PCR from roughly 1,100 ng genomic DNA. The protocol was immunoSEQ multiplex PCR, while the TCRdb copy is restricted to in-frame clones and leaves out a portion. The sample data list 20,000 to 30,000 clones. Whole-study findings and limits: Combining TCR richness with V gene abundances gave approximately 0.8 AUC.

The specimen sequenced was blood buffy coat. This TCR derives from a woman between 18 and 75 years old with a cervical HPV16 infection that either progressed to CIN3+ or cleared (not recorded which). V gene TRBV5-4 combines with J gene TRBJ1-6, with a weak D call TRBD1 (5 bases). Here the CDR3 reads CASSLRAGPNALHF. The CDR3 bases that were read are TGTGCCAGCAGCTTAAGAGCGGGGCCAAACGCC.